The clone carrying this TCR beta chain was counted a few times. Looked up from germline, CDR1 is KGHSH and CDR2 is LQKENI. The CDR3 loop spans 14 amino acids. The junction had 3 bases not matched to a gene; V was cut back by 4 bases and J by 8 bases. As processed by the authors: Reference gene primer amplification gave nucleated cell count estimates. Assay: immunoSEQ multiplex PCR; the TCRdb copy retains only in-frame clones and omits some. That table supplies the V and J calls and clone size; D and trimming were determined from the DNA. Of roughly 130,000 clones listed, 84% are singletons. The sample is drawn from a study of blood T cell repertoires in COVID-19. Study overall: PBMCs, B-cell-depleted T cells, or T cells were the source of the cDNA or gDNA that made up the material.

The clonotype originates from a woman aged 60-75 years with acute or convalescent COVID-19. The chain links TRBV18 to TRBJ2-1, with 12 bases matching TRBD1. Material for sequencing was peripheral blood. The CDR3 loop is CASSRGQGADEQFF. The DNA for the CDR3 is TGTGCCAGCTCACGGGGACAGGGGGCTGATGAGCAGTTCTTC.